This TCR beta chain was found in a study of blood T cell repertoires in COVID-19. Per the germline V gene, CDR1 is SGHAT and CDR2 is FQNNGV. Losses at the gene ends were 4 bases for V and 4 bases for J; bases not matched to a gene: 8. The CDR3 sequence is 15 residues long. Sequencing used immunoSEQ multiplex PCR; TCRdb keeps in-frame clones, though not all of them. The sample includes some 260,000 clones, roughly 80% of them seen just once. V and J are TRBV11-2 and TRBJ2-7, with 9 bases aligning to TRBD1. Sequencing input: peripheral blood. The receptor's source is a man older than 75 with acute or convalescent COVID-19. The CDR3, as DNA: TGTGCCAGCAGCTCCTTACAGGGGGCGAGGTACGAGCAGTACTTC. It encodes CASSSLQGARYEQYF.